These T cell receptor beta chains were read from a single sample in a study of Graves' ophthalmopathy and Graves' hyperthyroidism. TCRdb re-called the multiplex PCR reads with MiXCR, one entry per CDR3 protein. The sample records about 740,000 distinct CDR3 sequences, 40% being singletons. The specimen was peripheral blood. These receptors all stem from an adult man with Graves' ophthalmopathy. The CDR3 runs from the conserved cysteine through the conserved F or W. The D gene is left open where the match is weak. Rows give clone size only sometimes, using once, few, many, or a class for an expanded clone.

j_gene,d_gene,abundance,v_gene,CDR3aa,CDR3nt
TRBJ2-7,NA,many,TRBV29-1,CSVEQGGSYEQYF,TGCAGCGTTGAGCAAGGGGGCTCCTACGAGCAGTACTTC
TRBJ1-1,NA,NA,TRBV7-9,CASSSQGRSSF,TGTGCCAGCAGCTCTCAGGGGCGGAGTAGTTTT
TRBJ2-2,NA,many,TRBV7-8,CASSLDASRNTGELFF,TGTGCCAGCAGCTTAGACGCCTCGCGGAACACCGGGGAGCTGTTTTTT
TRBJ2-5,NA,NA,TRBV20-1,CSARDLVGHEQETQYF,TGCAGTGCTAGAGATTTAGTCGGGCACGAACAAGAGACCCAGTACTTC
TRBJ2-2,NA,few,TRBV15,CATSRGGTGELFF,TGTGCCACCAGCAGAGGGGGGACCGGGGAGCTGTTTTTT
TRBJ1-2,NA,many,TRBV7-9,CASSPSTRWGYTF,TGTGCCAGCAGCCCCTCGACAAGGTGGGGCTACACCTTC
TRBJ1-2,NA,NA,TRBV20-1,CSARDHRHYGYTF,TGCAGTGCTAGAGACCACAGGCACTATGGCTACACCTTC
TRBJ2-5,TRBD1,NA,TRBV9,CASSVDGAWGQGAGETQYF,TGTGCCAGCAGCGTAGATGGGGCGTGGGGACAGGGGGCAGGCGAGACCCAGTACTTC
TRBJ2-5,NA,many,TRBV20-1,CSARGGGLRQETQYF,TGCAGTGCTAGAGGGGGGGGGCTAAGACAAGAGACCCAGTACTTC
TRBJ1-1,TRBD1,NA,TRBV6-5,CASSTDQGGNTEAFF,TGTGCCAGCAGTACCGACCAGGGGGGGAACACTGAAGCTTTCTTT
TRBJ1-6,TRBD1,NA,TRBV20-1,CSAQPGQANSPLHF,TGCAGTGCTCAACCGGGACAGGCTAATTCACCCCTCCACTTT
TRBJ2-5,TRBD1,many,TRBV25-1,CASSELGQGATQYF,TGTGCCAGCAGTGAGTTAGGACAGGGTGCGACCCAGTACTTC
TRBJ2-2,NA,few,TRBV2,CASSKLGTGELFF,TGTGCCAGCAGTAAGTTAGGCACCGGGGAGCTGTTTTTT
TRBJ2-3,NA,once,TRBV12-3/TRBV12-4,CASATTDTQYF,TGTGCCAGCGCTACCACAGATACGCAGTATTTT
TRBJ2-5,TRBD1,many,TRBV20-1,CSAVGQGQETQYF,TGCAGTGCTGTAGGACAGGGACAAGAGACCCAGTACTTC
TRBJ1-2,TRBD1,few,TRBV7-3,CASSQDRGMGYGYTF,TGTGCCAGCAGCCAGGACAGGGGTATGGGCTATGGCTACACCTTC
TRBJ2-7,TRBD1,few,TRBV5-1,CASSFRDSYEQYF,TGCGCCAGCAGTTTCCGGGACAGCTACGAGCAGTACTTC
TRBJ2-7,NA,NA,TRBV7-9,CASTLFANTGEQYF,TGTGCCAGCACCCTGTTCGCGAACACCGGGGAGCAGTACTTC
TRBJ1-4,NA,many,TRBV6-6,CASSYSKDNEKLFF,TGTGCCAGCAGTTACTCGAAAGATAATGAAAAACTGTTTTTT